This note documents a single TCR beta chain sequence. It has no known antigen specificity. Base qualities were left out, and no much larger clone turns up one base away. This entry comes from a study of blood T cell repertoires in COVID-19 (dated by TCRdb to the early 2020s). For the study in its entirety: Collaborator samples came from the United States, Italy and Spain and covered acute and convalescent phases of COVID-19. The sample metadata nearly always contained a de-identified subject ID, COVID-19 status, age in years and sex. Deeply sampled blood TCRbeta repertoires from subjects exposed to, actively infected with, or recovered from COVID-19 were included in the dataset. The samples were drawn from the first 160 participants of the ongoing ImmuneRACE study and from 1,200 or so subjects provided by 6 global collaborators. The repertoires were made available in a free public database intended to serve as a resource for research on the immune response to SARS-CoV-2. The prospective study material was composed of cDNA or gDNA derived from T cells, B-cell-depleted T cells, or PBMCs. Where available, HLA class I and class II types were obtained from metadata supplied by the sample provider rather than from assay-based typing. Broad study findings and their caveats: How much clinical and demographic metadata was included differed by source and by participant, and the metadata was provided uncurated.

V drops 5 bases and J drops 4 bases, leaving 14 bases in between. Per the germline V gene, SGHTA is the CDR1 and FQGNSA is the CDR2. Including the terminal cysteine and phenylalanine, the CDR3 comprises 15 residues. Left in the record is the CDR3 DNA by itself, 45 bases read in frame from the first base. TCRbeta CDR3 regions were amplified from genomic DNA using the immunoSEQ Assay, a bias-controlled multiplex PCR. From the authors' description of their analysis: Within the assay, amplification of reference gene primers was used to estimate how many nucleated cells each sample contained. To quantify the absolute abundance of each unique TCRbeta CDR3 rearrangement, sequence reads were collapsed and filtered. For each sample, productive Simpson clonality was calculated as the square root of Simpson's diversity index over productive rearrangements. As stored in TCRdb, this immuneACCESS dataset retains in-frame rearrangements with V and J assigned. A fraction of the clones does not appear; measured against another copy, unresolved V genes explain less than half of the discrepancy, and the remainder lacks a known reason. V and J calls and clone size are copied from that table; D and trimming were computed from the DNA. This sample is represented by about 82,000 clones; under 80% of them were singletons. The ten largest clones take up 2.5% to 3% of the sample.

Each collaborating institution followed its own protocols to collect whole blood in K2EDTA tubes. Collaborator samples were shipped for TCRbeta analysis as frozen whole blood, isolated PBMCs, or DNA extracted from either sample type. Material: peripheral blood. The TCR was taken from a human donor with acute or convalescent COVID-19. The donor label of this sample is uncertain. The V and J genes are TRBV7-2 and TRBJ2-2; the D gene is perhaps TRBD1, from 6 matching bases. The nucleotides read TGTGCCAGCAGCGTGACAGGTCGTGGCACCGGGGAGCTGTTTTTT. It codes for CASSVTGRGTGELFF.